The 20 T cell receptor beta chains below were found in one sample sequenced in a study of OX40 agonist ivuxolimab in advanced cancers. TCRdb keeps only in-frame clones here, not all; method: immunoSEQ multiplex PCR. Here the sample spans under 90,000 clones, roughly 84% being singletons. Sequenced material: CD4+ or CD8+ T cells sorted from blood, taken in a trial of the OX40 agonist ivuxolimab. All receptors derive from an adult with an advanced solid tumor such as melanoma, head and neck, liver or kidney cancer.

The genes are TRBV27 and TRBJ1-4; 7 bases are a match to TRBD1. J lost 7 bases, V lost 5 bases, and 13 bases had no gene match. The CDR3 loop spans 16 amino acids. CDR1 is MNHEY and CDR2 is SMNVEV in the germline V gene (reference sequence). The CDR3 here is CASSPETGRRVEKLFF. DNA for the CDR3: TGTGCCAGCAGTCCCGAGACAGGGCGGAGGGTTGAAAAACTGTTTTTT.

The sample holds a few counts of this clone. This same CDR3 is encoded by further DNA sequences in the sample. The chain couples TRBV5-1 to TRBJ2-2, with a weak D call TRBD1 (7 bases). The CDR3 length is 15 residues. Looked up from germline, CDR1 is SGHRS and CDR2 is YFSETQ. V lost 0 bases to trimming and J lost 4 bases, with 10 bases between them. CDR3: CASSLGQGGTGELFF. The CDR3 coding sequence is TGCGCCAGCAGCTTGGGGCAGGGGGGCACCGGGGAGCTGTTTTTT. Full variable domain (remainder filled in from reference TRBV5-1 and TRBJ2-2): KAGVTQTPRYLIKTRGQQVTLSCSPISGHRSVSWYQQTPGQGLQFLFEYFSETQRNKGNFPGRFSGRQFSNSRSEMNVSTLELGDSALYLCASSLGQGGTGELFFGEGSRLTVL.

In DNA, the CDR3 is TGTGCCAGCATTCAGGGGGCCCAAGAGACCCAGTACTTC. This encodes CASIQGAQETQYF. The V and J genes are TRBV2 and TRBJ2-5; 8 bases are shared with TRBD1. CDR3 length: 13 amino acids. V was pared by 7 bases and J by 1 base, with 2 bases of the junction left unmatched. Germline CDR1 is SNHLY and CDR2 is FYNNEI.

This chain's CDR3 is CASSFRGNQPQHF. The CDR3 DNA follows: TGTGCCAGCAGCTTTAGAGGGAACCAGCCCCAGCATTTT. The chain employs TRBV7-9 and TRBJ1-5; D call uncertain. CDR1 and CDR2 (germline): SEHNR, FQNEAQ (reference sequence). The V and J ends lost 3 bases and 7 bases respectively, with 10 bases between them. CDR3 size: 13 residues. Looking up the rest from reference TRBV7-9 and TRBJ1-5 gives the full variable domain: DTGVSQNPRHKITKRGQNVTFRCDPISEHNRLYWYRQTLGQGPEFLTYFQNEAQLEKSRLLSDRFSAERPKGSFSTLEIQRTEQGDSAMYLCASSFRGNQPQHFGDGTRLSIL.

This rearrangement joins TRBV5-1 to TRBJ1-2, with TRBD1 identical over 7 bases. Germline loops: CDR1 SGHRS, CDR2 YFSETQ. V lost 4 bases and J lost 8; bases outside the gene matches: 5. The length of the CDR3 is 12 residues. The DNA for the CDR3 is TGCGCCAGCAGCCCGACAGGGATGGGCTACACCTTC. The encoded protein is CASSPTGMGYTF.

V gene TRBV2 combines with J gene TRBJ1-5; 7 bases map to TRBD1. This CDR3 is 14 amino acids long. J lost 4 bases, V lost 5 bases, and 5 bases had no gene match. Germline CDR1 and CDR2: SNHLY and FYNNEI. Here the CDR3 DNA reads TGTGCCAGCAGTTTAACAGGGGCAAATCAGCCCCAGCATTTT. Translated, it gives CASSLTGANQPQHF.

CDR3 nucleotides: TGCGCCAGCAGTCAATATCAGGACGGCTTGCGCTACACCTTC. The encoded protein is CASSQYQDGLRYTF. The chain employs TRBV23-1 and TRBJ1-2, with D unclear. TRBV23-1 is classed as an ORF, of uncertain function. V shed 1 base and J shed 9 bases, with 15 bases lying between them. CDR3 length equals 14 residues.

This clone was seen once. The gene calls are TRBV14 and TRBJ2-7; D gene ambiguous. Trimming removed 1 base from V and 0 bases from J, with 13 bases in between. Germline CDR1 and CDR2: SGHDN and FVKESK. The CDR3 sequence is 16 residues long. The chain's CDR3 is CASSQVPFSRSYEQYF. The DNA of the CDR3 is TGTGCCAGCAGCCAAGTTCCGTTCTCTCGCTCCTACGAGCAGTACTTC.

This chain uses TRBV11-2 with TRBJ2-6; TRBD2 matches at 10 bases. J lost 0 bases, V lost 5 bases, and 4 bases had no gene match. The CDR3 consists of 17 residues. The germline V gene has CDR1 SGHAT and CDR2 FQNNGV. The CDR3 nucleotides read TGTGCCAGCAGCCGGACTAGCGGTTCCTCTGGGGCCAACGTCCTGACTTTC. Translation: CASSRTSGSSGANVLTF.

The gene calls are TRBV25-1 and TRBJ2-2; D is perhaps TRBD1 (6 bases). V dropped 5 bases and J dropped 8 bases, with 9 bases sitting between them. This CDR3 spans 12 amino acids. Germline V CDR1 and CDR2: MGHDK, SYGVNS. The CDR3 coding sequence is TGTGCCAGCAGTCCAGGGGTTGGGGAGCTGTTTTTT. This codes for CASSPGVGELFF.

The chain employs TRBV7-9 and TRBJ2-3; no clear D. Deletions cut 1 base from V and 2 bases from J, with 13 bases between. Germline CDR1 is SEHNR and CDR2 is FQNEAQ (reference sequence). There are 16 residues in the CDR3. The CDR3 here is CASSLGSVTFTDTQYF. CDR3 nucleotide sequence: TGTGCCAGCAGCTTAGGGAGCGTTACGTTCACAGATACGCAGTATTTT. The whole variable domain, remainder taken from reference TRBV7-9 and TRBJ2-3, is DTGVSQNPRHKITKRGQNVTFRCDPISEHNRLYWYRQTLGQGPEFLTYFQNEAQLEKSRLLSDRFSAERPKGSFSTLEIQRTEQGDSAMYLCASSLGSVTFTDTQYFGPGTRLTVL.

This rearrangement joins TRBV29-1 to TRBJ2-5; D unresolved. The CDR3 totals 12 residues. The germline CDR1 and CDR2 sequences are SQVTM and ANQGSEA. V was cut by 5 bases and J by 4 bases, with 11 bases left in between. In nucleotides, the CDR3 is TGCAGCGTTCCTCCGTCACTAGAGACCCAGTACTTC. Amino acids: CSVPPSLETQYF.

This clone came up a few times. The V call is TRBV18, the J call TRBJ1-1; 7 nucleotides align to TRBD1. The CDR3 contains 16 residues. V was clipped by 5 bases and J by 4 bases; unmatched bases: 13. Germline V gives CDR1 KGHSH, CDR2 LQKENI. The CDR3 sequence: CASSSTSPGQTTEAFF. The DNA of the CDR3 is TGTGCCAGCTCATCTACCAGTCCGGGACAGACCACTGAAGCTTTCTTT. Full variable domain (rest looked up from reference TRBV18 and TRBJ1-1): NAGVMQNPRHLVRRRGQEARLRCSPMKGHSHVYWYRQLPEEGLKFMVYLQKENIIDESGMPKERFSAEFPKEGPSILRIQQVVRGDSAAYFCASSSTSPGQTTEAFFGQGTRLTVV.

The chain recombines TRBV5-6 with TRBJ2-4, with TRBD1 matching 9 bases. Germline V gene sequence: CDR1 SGHDT, CDR2 YYEEEE. Losses at the gene ends were 3 bases for V and 0 bases for J; bases not matched to a gene: 4. This CDR3 is built from 16 residues. CDR3 in DNA: TGTGCCAGCAGCTCAGACAGGGGGGGAGCCAAAAACATTCAGTACTTC. Protein product: CASSSDRGGAKNIQYF.

As to this clone: Mismatch with germline at one junction end may stem from a read error. This rearrangement joins TRBV11-2 to TRBJ2-7; maybe TRBD1 (6 bases). The germline V gene has CDR1 SGHAT and CDR2 FQNNGV. The length of the CDR3 is 13 residues. The CDR3, as DNA: TGTGCCAGCAGCGTAGACCCACAGGGCGGGCAGTACTTC. It translates to CASSVDPQGGQYF.

This chain connects TRBV28 to TRBJ1-1; D is possibly TRBD1 (5 bases). This CDR3 comprises 17 residues. V was cut by 0 bases and J by 4 bases, with 18 bases left in between. Germline lookup yields CDR1 MDHEN and CDR2 SYDVKM. CDR3 nucleotide sequence: TGTGCCAGCAGTTTATGGGCGGGGCCCTTGTTACGCACTGAAGCTTTCTTT. The encoded protein is CASSLWAGPLLRTEAFF.

This clone was counted once. V and J are TRBV2 and TRBJ1-5; D is undetermined. Germline CDR1 is SNHLY and CDR2 is FYNNEI. The CDR3 totals 15 residues. The V end was cut by 8 bases, the J end by 2 bases, with 16 bases between. The CDR3 region has the DNA TGTGCCAGCTCCTGGGGATTCGGGGGCAATCAGCCCCAGCATTTT. The encoded protein is CASSWGFGGNQPQHF. The full variable domain, its missing parts supplied by reference TRBV2 and TRBJ1-5, is EPEVTQTPSHQVTQMGQEVILRCVPISNHLYFYWYRQILGQKVEFLVSFYNNEISEKSEIFDDQFSVERPDGSNFTLKIRSTKLEDSAMYFCASSWGFGGNQPQHFGDGTRLSIL.

This clone came up a few times. The rearrangement uses TRBV6-5 and TRBJ1-2; the match to TRBD1 covers 9 bases. With V trimmed by 10 bases and J by 1 base, 7 bases remained unmatched. Looked up from germline, CDR1 is MNHEY and CDR2 is SVGAGI. The CDR3 extends over 14 amino acids. In DNA, the CDR3 is TGTGCCATTTTCGGGACAGGGCTTAACTATGGCTACACCTTC. It is translated as CAIFGTGLNYGYTF.

The rearrangement uses TRBV10-3 and TRBJ1-2; 10 bases match TRBD1. The CDR3 has 12 amino acids. J lost 8 bases, V lost 6 bases, and 3 bases had no gene match. Germline V gene data show CDR1 as ENHRY and CDR2 as SYGVKD. As DNA, the CDR3 is TGTGCCATCAGCACGGGACAGGGGGGCTACACCTTC. It codes for CAISTGQGGYTF.

This clone turned up a few times. CDR3 amino acids: CASSQDHSNQPQHF. The CDR3 region has the DNA TGTGCCAGCAGCCAAGATCACAGCAATCAGCCCCAGCATTTT. This chain uses TRBV4-2 with TRBJ1-5; D unresolved. Trimming pared 0 bases from V and 1 base from J, leaving 4 bases between. CDR1 and CDR2 (germline): LGHNA, YNFKEQ. CDR3 size: 14 residues.